Sequencing of this TCR beta chain was carried out in a study of blood T cell repertoires in COVID-19. At the level of the study: Samples of COVID-19 (acute and convalescent) were obtained from the United States, Italy and Spain. T cells, B-cell-depleted T cells, or PBMCs supplied cDNA or gDNA.

This CDR3 spans 16 amino acids. Germline assignment: CDR1 SGDLS and CDR2 YYNGEE. Unmatched junction bases numbered 6, after V lost 0 bases and J lost 1 base. Allocation to cohorts depended on clinical history reported by the participants. Profiling relied on immunoSEQ multiplex PCR, and the TCRdb table lists in-frame clones only, not all of them. Here the sample spans 400,000 to 500,000 clones, roughly 84% being singletons. The receptor was isolated from a woman aged 18 to 35 who had been exposed to COVID-19. Sequenced input: PBMCs or T cells enriched from blood (not recorded which). The chain has TRBV9 and TRBJ1-1, with 7 nucleotides matching TRBD1. The CDR3 bases are TGTGCCAGCAGCGTAGGGACAGGAGGGGGGAACACTGAAGCTTTCTTT. It encodes CASSVGTGGGNTEAFF.